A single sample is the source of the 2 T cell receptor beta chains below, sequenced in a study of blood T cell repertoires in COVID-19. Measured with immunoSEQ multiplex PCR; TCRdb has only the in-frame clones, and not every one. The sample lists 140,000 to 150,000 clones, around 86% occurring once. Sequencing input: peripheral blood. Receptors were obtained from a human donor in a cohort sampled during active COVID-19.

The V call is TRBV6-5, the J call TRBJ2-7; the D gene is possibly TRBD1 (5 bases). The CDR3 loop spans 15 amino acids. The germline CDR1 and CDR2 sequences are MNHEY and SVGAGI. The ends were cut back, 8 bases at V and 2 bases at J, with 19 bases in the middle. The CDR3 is CASLNSAGIAYEQYF. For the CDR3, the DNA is TGTGCCAGCCTCAATTCGGCAGGGATTGCCTACGAGCAGTACTTC.

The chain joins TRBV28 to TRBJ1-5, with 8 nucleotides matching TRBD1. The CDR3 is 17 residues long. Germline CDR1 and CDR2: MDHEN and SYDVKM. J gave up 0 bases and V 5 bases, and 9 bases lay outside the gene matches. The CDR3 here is CASSLYGQGSSNQPQHF. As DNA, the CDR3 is TGTGCCAGCAGTCTATACGGACAGGGCTCTAGCAATCAGCCCCAGCATTTT.